In this sample, the clone carrying this T cell receptor beta chain turned up once. Antigen unknown. The CDR3 length is 14 residues. CDR1 and CDR2 from the germline V gene are SNHLY and FYNNEI. V shed 7 bases, J shed 2 bases, and the junction held 6 bases outside the gene matches. 60 Vbeta and 13 Jbeta primers were used in PCR. The protocol was immunoSEQ multiplex PCR, while the TCRdb copy is restricted to in-frame clones and leaves out a portion. The sample includes some 150,000 clones, less than 80% of them seen just once. This specimen belongs to a study of cytomegalovirus exposure and HLA in healthy donors. For the study at large: Around 180 million T cells yielded 117 million unique TCR beta sequences in earlier analysis. Study-wide points: TRBV6-2, TRBV6-3 and some other V segments were unresolvable in 87-base-pair reads. Differences between HLA loci emerged in a later analysis of TCR association rates, with DRB1 most and HLA-C fewest. As a later analysis showed, a missense DCLRE1C variant was linked to trimming of TCR beta V- and J-genes.

The specimen sequenced was PBMCs. The receptor was isolated from a female donor in good health and CMV-seropositive. The chain combines TRBV2 with TRBJ1-1; TRBD1 matches at 8 bases. CDR3 coding DNA: TGTGCCAGCACCGACGGACAGGGCAACACTGAAGCTTTCTTT. Translation gives CASTDGQGNTEAFF. Filled out from reference TRBV2 and TRBJ1-1, the complete variable domain reads EPEVTQTPSHQVTQMGQEVILRCVPISNHLYFYWYRQILGQKVEFLVSFYNNEISEKSEIFDDQFSVERPDGSNFTLKIRSTKLEDSAMYFCASTDGQGNTEAFFGQGTRLTVV.